Following are 11 T cell receptor beta chains from one sample sequenced in a study of OX40 agonist ivuxolimab in advanced cancers. The library relied on the immunoSEQ multiplex PCR assay. Here the immuneACCESS table is served through TCRdb, limited to in-frame sequences with V and J called. Missing clones are a known gap in these copies; in checked studies unresolved V genes cover under half, and the rest lacks a known reason. The sample includes some 95,000 clones, with about 85% observed a single time. In total, the top ten clones hold 3% to 4% of the sample. The sample was CD4+ or CD8+ T cells sorted from blood, taken in a trial of the OX40 agonist ivuxolimab. The receptors originated from an adult with an advanced solid tumor such as melanoma, head and neck, liver or kidney cancer.

The V call is TRBV25-1, the J call TRBJ2-7, with D hard to call. V lost 6 bases, J lost 5 bases, and 14 bases lay in between. Germline V gene lookup returns CDR1 MGHDK and CDR2 SYGVNS. The CDR3 has 13 residues. This CDR3 is CASSYGSSDEQYF. The CDR3 bases are TGTGCCAGCAGCTATGGCAGTTCGGACGAGCAGTACTTC.

The rearrangement links TRBV29-1 to TRBJ1-1; tentative D call: TRBD1 (6 bases). Germline V gene sequence: CDR1 SQVTM, CDR2 ANQGSEA. V lost 7 bases and J 5 bases, leaving 20 bases between the germline ends. There are 14 residues in the CDR3. Written as DNA, the CDR3 is TGCAGCGCCAAAAAGGGGACAAAAGGGACTGAAGCTTTCTTT. Protein product: CSAKKGTKGTEAFF.

Details on this clone: Relative to the germline gene, one junction end is altered; a read error may explain this. The rearrangement joins TRBV7-7 to TRBJ2-2; 9 bases are a match to TRBD1. Germline CDR1 SSHAT, CDR2 FNYEAQ (reference sequence). The length of the CDR3 is 14 residues. The CDR3 sequence: CASSAGQGSGELFF. The DNA of the CDR3 is TGTGCTAGCAGCGCCGGACAGGGGTCAGGGGAGCTGTTTTTT.

This clone was observed once. The chain carries TRBV6-1 and TRBJ1-5; no reliable D call. CDR3 length: 15 amino acids. Germline V gives CDR1 MNHNS, CDR2 SASEGT. Trimming stripped 7 bases from V and 3 bases from J, with 16 bases between. Written as DNA, the CDR3 is TGTGCCAGCACACGGGTCCATCTAGCCAATCAGCCCCAGCATTTT. This codes for CASTRVHLANQPQHF.

V is TRBV28 and J is TRBJ2-7, with 12 bases identical to TRBD2. The CDR3 is 15 residues long. The ends lost 6 bases at V and 4 bases at J; junction bases unmatched: 7. CDR1 and CDR2 from the germline V gene are MDHEN and SYDVKM. CDR3 sequence: CASRRLAGEGYEQYF. The CDR3 coding sequence is TGTGCCAGCAGGAGACTAGCGGGAGAAGGGTACGAGCAGTACTTC.

The chain recombines TRBV27 with TRBJ2-7; D is possibly TRBD1 (6 bases). The ends were cut back, 6 bases at V and 2 bases at J, with 17 bases in the middle. The CDR3 loop spans 15 amino acids. Germline V gene lookup returns CDR1 MNHEY and CDR2 SMNVEV (reference sequence). The DNA of the CDR3 is TGTGCCAGCAGACTAGGGACATTTTCTGCCTACGAGCAGTACTTC. Translation: CASRLGTFSAYEQYF.

The chain recombines TRBV29-1 with TRBJ1-4; D gene uncertain. Germline values: CDR1 SQVTM, CDR2 ANQGSEA. Trimming took 1 base from V and 7 from J, leaving 10 bases between them. The CDR3 is made up of 13 amino acids. As DNA, the CDR3 is TGCAGCGTTGAAGGCCTCGGCGGTGAAAAACTGTTTTTT. It is translated as CSVEGLGGEKLFF.

J is TRBJ2-7 and V is TRBV27; D uncertain. Per the germline V gene, CDR1 is MNHEY and CDR2 is SMNVEV (reference sequence). The CDR3 sequence is 13 residues long. V was pared by 4 bases and J by 7 bases, with 14 bases between. The CDR3 sequence: CASSYSPIAEQYF. CDR3 DNA: TGTGCCAGCAGTTACTCCCCCATCGCGGAGCAGTACTTC.

The J gene is TRBJ2-2, the V gene TRBV7-9; D unclear. The germline V and J ends were trimmed by 2 bases and 8 bases, with 3 bases remaining between them. The CDR3 totals 11 residues. Germline CDR1 is SEHNR and CDR2 is FQNEAQ (reference sequence). CDR3 sequence reads: CASSLIGELFF. As DNA, the CDR3 is TGTGCCAGCAGCTTAATTGGGGAGCTGTTTTTT.

This chain joins TRBV10-3 and TRBJ2-3, with 9 bases aligning to TRBD1. From germline, CDR1 is ENHRY and CDR2 SYGVKD. The J segment lost 1 base and the V segment lost 10 bases, leaving 6 bases of the junction unmatched. This CDR3 is 14 amino acids long. The CDR3: CASQGQGGTDTQYF. CDR3 sequence (DNA): TGTGCCAGCCAGGGACAGGGAGGCACAGATACGCAGTATTTT.

V and J are TRBV19 and TRBJ2-5; a weak D match, TRBD1 (5 bases). This CDR3 comprises 14 residues. Trimming left V 5 bases short and J 5 bases short, with 15 bases between. Germline CDR1 LNHDA, CDR2 SQIVND (reference sequence). The CDR3 nucleotides are TGTGCCAGTAGTTGGGTGGGCCAGGGTGAGACCCAGTACTTC. It is translated as CASSWVGQGETQYF.